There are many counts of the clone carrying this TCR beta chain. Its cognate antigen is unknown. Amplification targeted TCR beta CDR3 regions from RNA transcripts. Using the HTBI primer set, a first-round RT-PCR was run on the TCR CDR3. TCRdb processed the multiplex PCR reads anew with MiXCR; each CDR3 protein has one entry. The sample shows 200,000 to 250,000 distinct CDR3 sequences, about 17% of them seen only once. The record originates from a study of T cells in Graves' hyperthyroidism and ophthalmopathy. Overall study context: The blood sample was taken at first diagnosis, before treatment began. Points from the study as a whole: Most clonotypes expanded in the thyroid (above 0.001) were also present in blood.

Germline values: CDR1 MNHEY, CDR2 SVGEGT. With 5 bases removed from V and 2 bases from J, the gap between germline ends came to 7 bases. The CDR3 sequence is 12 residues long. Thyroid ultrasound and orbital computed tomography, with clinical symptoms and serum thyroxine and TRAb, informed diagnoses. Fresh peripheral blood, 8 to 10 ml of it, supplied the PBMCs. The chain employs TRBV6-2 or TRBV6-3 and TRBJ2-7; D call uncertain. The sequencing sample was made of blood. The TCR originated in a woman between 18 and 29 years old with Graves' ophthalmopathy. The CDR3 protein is CASSTDPYEQYF. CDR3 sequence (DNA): TGTGCCAGCAGTACCGACCCCTACGAGCAGTACTTC.